This is a list of T cell receptor beta chains from one sample in a study of blood T cell repertoires in COVID-19. Libraries were prepared by immunoSEQ multiplex PCR; TCRdb keeps only in-frame clonotypes and omits some of them. The sample yields under 300,000 clones, 84% seen once. The sample was peripheral blood. These receptors all come from a human donor with COVID-19, enrolled during active disease. The donor label of this sample is uncertain. Each CDR3 is given with its conserved first and last residue. Each record gives: D gene, V gene, J gene, clone size, CDR3 protein, CDR3 DNA. A D gene is named only where the DNA matches it firmly. Expanded clones get a size class; other rows say once, few or many, or leave the size out.

>TRBD2|TRBV4-1|TRBJ2-1|few
CASSQDDPGREASYNEQFF
TGCGCCAGCAGCCAAGACGACCCGGGGCGGGAGGCCTCCTACAATGAGCAGTTCTTC
>-|TRBV29-1|TRBJ2-6|-
CSVVSRAAGANVLTF
TGCAGCGTTGTCTCGAGGGCTGCAGGGGCCAACGTCCTGACTTTC
>TRBD1|TRBV12-5|TRBJ1-1|-
CASGFQGARTEAFF
TGTGCTAGTGGTTTCCAGGGGGCGCGGACTGAAGCTTTCTTT
>TRBD2|TRBV5-1|TRBJ2-1|-
CASSLRLAGGPSYNEQFF
TGCGCCAGCAGCTTGAGACTAGCGGGAGGGCCCTCCTACAATGAGCAGTTCTTC
>TRBD2|TRBV7-2|TRBJ2-7|once
CASSLAGGPDEQYF
TGTGCCAGCAGCCTAGCGGGAGGGCCCGACGAGCAGTACTTC
>-|TRBV2|TRBJ1-2|-
CASSPRSYGYTF
TGTGCCAGCAGTCCAAGGAGCTATGGCTACACCTTC
>TRBD1|TRBV5-6|TRBJ2-4|-
CASRAGTGSEHF
TGTGCCAGCAGAGCCGGGACAGGGAGCGAGCACTTC
>-|TRBV29-1|TRBJ2-2|once
CSVGGANTGELFF
TGCAGCGTTGGCGGGGCGAACACCGGGGAGCTGTTTTTT
>-|TRBV24-1|TRBJ2-2|-
CATSDGGVGELFF
TGTGCCACCAGTGACGGAGGGGTCGGGGAGCTGTTTTTT
>-|TRBV28|TRBJ1-5|-
CASSLGREIQPQHF
TGTGCCAGCAGCTTGGGGAGGGAGATCCAGCCCCAGCATTTT
>TRBD1|TRBV29-1|TRBJ1-2|-
CSVDRGANYGYTF
TGCAGCGTGGACAGGGGAGCTAACTATGGCTACACCTTC
>-|TRBV25-1|TRBJ1-2|-
CASSVRGTYGYTF
TGTGCCAGCAGTGTAAGGGGGACCTATGGCTACACCTTC
>TRBD2|TRBV7-2|TRBJ2-7|-
CASSPLAGVAYEQYF
TGTGCCAGCAGCCCCCTAGCGGGAGTTGCCTACGAGCAGTACTTC
>-|TRBV2|TRBJ2-5|-
CASSQQGYQETQYF
TGTGCCAGCAGTCAACAGGGTTACCAAGAGACCCAGTACTTC
>TRBD1|TRBV11-2|TRBJ1-2|-
CASSSPIRPGGRGYTF
TGTGCCAGCAGCTCTCCAATCCGGCCAGGGGGCCGCGGCTACACCTTC
>-|TRBV2|TRBJ1-2|-
CASSEAGDYGYTF
TGTGCCAGCAGTGAAGCAGGGGACTATGGCTACACCTTC
>TRBD1|TRBV28|TRBJ1-5|-
CASSSGGTGGNQPQHF
TGTGCCAGCAGTTCAGGGGGGACTGGAGGCAATCAGCCCCAGCATTTT
>-|TRBV19|TRBJ1-2|-
CASSLPGGSNYGYTF
TGTGCCAGTAGTCTCCCGGGCGGGTCCAACTATGGCTACACCTTC
>-|TRBV28|TRBJ1-1|-
CASSPEQGWRTEAFF
TGTGCCAGCAGCCCTGAACAGGGATGGCGCACTGAAGCTTTCTTT
>-|TRBV28|TRBJ2-7|-
CASSLSAVYEQYF
TGTGCCAGCAGTTTATCGGCGGTCTACGAGCAGTACTTC
>TRBD2|TRBV7-9|TRBJ2-2|-
CASSRRGGITTGELFF
TGTGCCAGCAGCCGCCGGGGAGGGATCACGACCGGGGAGCTGTTTTTT
>-|TRBV28|TRBJ2-7|-
CASSLRSEQYF
TGTGCCAGCAGTTTACGGTCCGAGCAGTACTTC
>TRBD2|TRBV27|TRBJ2-1|-
CASSFRTSGILSEQFF
TGTGCCAGCAGTTTCCGGACTAGCGGGATTCTAAGTGAGCAGTTCTTC
>-|TRBV2|TRBJ1-5|once
CASSTPAGQPDQPQHF
TGTGCCAGCAGTACCCCTGCCGGACAGCCCGATCAGCCCCAGCATTTT